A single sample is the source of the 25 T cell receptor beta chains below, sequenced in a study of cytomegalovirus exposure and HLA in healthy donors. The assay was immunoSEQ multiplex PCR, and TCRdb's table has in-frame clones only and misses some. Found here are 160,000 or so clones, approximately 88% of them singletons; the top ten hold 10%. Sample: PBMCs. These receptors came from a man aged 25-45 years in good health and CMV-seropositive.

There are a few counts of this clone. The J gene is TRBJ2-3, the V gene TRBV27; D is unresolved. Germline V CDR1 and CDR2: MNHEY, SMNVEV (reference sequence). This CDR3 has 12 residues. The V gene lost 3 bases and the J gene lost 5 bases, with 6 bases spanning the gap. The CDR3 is CASSLNGDTQYF. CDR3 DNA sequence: TGTGCCAGCAGTTTGAACGGAGATACGCAGTATTTT.

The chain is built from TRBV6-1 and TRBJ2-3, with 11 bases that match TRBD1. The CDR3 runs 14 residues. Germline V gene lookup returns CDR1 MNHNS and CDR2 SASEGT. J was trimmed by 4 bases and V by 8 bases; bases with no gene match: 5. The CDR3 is CASWTGGEPDTQYF. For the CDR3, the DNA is TGTGCCAGCTGGACAGGGGGCGAGCCAGATACGCAGTATTTT.

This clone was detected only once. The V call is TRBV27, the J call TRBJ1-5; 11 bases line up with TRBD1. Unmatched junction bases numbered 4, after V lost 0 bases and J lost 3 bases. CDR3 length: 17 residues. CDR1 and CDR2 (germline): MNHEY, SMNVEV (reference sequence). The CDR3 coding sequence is TGTGCCAGCAGTTTATCGGGGACAGGGGGGATCAATCAGCCCCAGCATTTT. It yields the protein CASSLSGTGGINQPQHF.

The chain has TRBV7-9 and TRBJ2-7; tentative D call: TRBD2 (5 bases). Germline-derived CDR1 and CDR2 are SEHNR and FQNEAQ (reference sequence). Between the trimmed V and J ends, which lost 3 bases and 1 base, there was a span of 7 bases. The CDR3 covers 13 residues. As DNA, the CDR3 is TGTGCCAGCAGCTTGGACTTTTCCTACGAGCAGTACTTC. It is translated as CASSLDFSYEQYF.

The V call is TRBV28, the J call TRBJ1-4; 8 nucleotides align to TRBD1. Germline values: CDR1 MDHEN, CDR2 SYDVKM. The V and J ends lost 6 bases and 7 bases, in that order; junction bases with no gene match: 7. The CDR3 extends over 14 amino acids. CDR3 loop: CASRTDREGEKLFF. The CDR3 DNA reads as TGTGCCAGCAGGACGGACAGGGAGGGTGAAAAACTGTTTTTT.

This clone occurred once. Written as DNA, the CDR3 is TGTGCCAGCAGCCCGGCGGGACAGGGCCACACCTTC. Protein: CASSPAGQGHTF. This chain joins TRBV7-2 and TRBJ1-2, with 9 bases identical to TRBD1. V dropped 5 bases and J dropped 12; count of bases not matched to a gene: 7. From germline, CDR1 is SGHTA and CDR2 FQGNSA. The CDR3 length is 12 residues.

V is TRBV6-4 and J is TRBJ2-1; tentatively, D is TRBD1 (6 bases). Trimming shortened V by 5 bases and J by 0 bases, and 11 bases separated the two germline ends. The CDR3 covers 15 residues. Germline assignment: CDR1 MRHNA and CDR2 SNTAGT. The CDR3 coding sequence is TGTGCCAGCAGTCCCGAACAGGGCTCCTACAATGAGCAGTTCTTC. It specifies CASSPEQGSYNEQFF.

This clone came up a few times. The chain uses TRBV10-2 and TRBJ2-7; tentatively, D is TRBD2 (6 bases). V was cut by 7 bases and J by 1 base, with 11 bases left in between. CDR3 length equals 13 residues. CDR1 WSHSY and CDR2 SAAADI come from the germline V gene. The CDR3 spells CASTGGLSYEQYF. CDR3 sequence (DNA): TGCGCCAGCACTGGCGGACTATCCTACGAGCAGTACTTC.

The CDR3 DNA reads as TGTGCCAGCAGTCCCGGTGGAACTAATGAAAAACTGTTTTTT. Its protein product is CASSPGGTNEKLFF. This chain joins TRBV6-5 and TRBJ1-4; no firm D call. The V gene's germline CDR1 is MNHEY and CDR2 SVGAGI. V was trimmed by 5 bases and J by 1 base, leaving 8 bases between them. The CDR3 sequence is 14 residues long.

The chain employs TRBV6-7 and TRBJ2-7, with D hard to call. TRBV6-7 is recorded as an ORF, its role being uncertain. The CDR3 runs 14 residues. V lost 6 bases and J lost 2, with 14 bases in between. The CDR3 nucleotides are TGTGCCAGCAGCCAACGCGAGGTGGCCTACGAGCAGTACTTC. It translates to CASSQREVAYEQYF.

This chain's CDR3 is CASSAGTGISPYF. The CDR3 DNA sequence: TGTGCCAGCAGTGCCGGGACAGGGATATCGCCTTACTTC. J is TRBJ2-7 and V is TRBV27; TRBD1 aligns across 9 bases. V lost 5 bases to trimming and J lost 13 bases; unmatched junction nucleotides: 12. This CDR3 region has 13 residues. Germline V gene sequence: CDR1 MNHEY, CDR2 SMNVEV (reference sequence).

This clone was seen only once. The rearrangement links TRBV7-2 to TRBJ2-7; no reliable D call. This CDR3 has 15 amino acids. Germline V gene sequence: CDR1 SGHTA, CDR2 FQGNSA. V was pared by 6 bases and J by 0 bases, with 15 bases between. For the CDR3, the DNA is TGTGCCAGCAGGCCCAGGATGCGTAGCTCCTACGAGCAGTACTTC. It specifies CASRPRMRSSYEQYF.

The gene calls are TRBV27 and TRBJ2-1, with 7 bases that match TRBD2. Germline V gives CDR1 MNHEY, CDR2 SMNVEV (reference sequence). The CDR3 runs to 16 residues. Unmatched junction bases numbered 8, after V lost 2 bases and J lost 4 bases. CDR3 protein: CASSLEGGRIYNEQFF. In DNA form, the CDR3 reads TGTGCCAGCAGTTTAGAAGGCGGGAGAATTTACAATGAGCAGTTCTTC.

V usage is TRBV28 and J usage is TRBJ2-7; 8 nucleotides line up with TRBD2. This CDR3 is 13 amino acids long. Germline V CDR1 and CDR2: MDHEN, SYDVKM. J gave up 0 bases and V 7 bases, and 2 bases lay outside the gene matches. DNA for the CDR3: TGTGCCAGCAACGGGGGGGCCTCCTACGAGCAGTACTTC. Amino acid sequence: CASNGGASYEQYF.

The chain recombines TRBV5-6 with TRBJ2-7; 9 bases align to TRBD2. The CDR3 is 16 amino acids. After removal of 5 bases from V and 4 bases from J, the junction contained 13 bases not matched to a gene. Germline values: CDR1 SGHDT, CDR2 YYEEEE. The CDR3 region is CASREEGGRARYEQYF. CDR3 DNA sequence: TGTGCCAGCAGGGAAGAGGGCGGGAGGGCCAGGTACGAGCAGTACTTC.

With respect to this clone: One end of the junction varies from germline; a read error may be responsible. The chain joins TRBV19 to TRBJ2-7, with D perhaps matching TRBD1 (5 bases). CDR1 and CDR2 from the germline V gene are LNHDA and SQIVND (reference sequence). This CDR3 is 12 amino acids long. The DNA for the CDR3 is TGTGCCAGTGGTCCCTCAGGGCATCCCCCAGTCTTC. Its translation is CASGPSGHPPVF.

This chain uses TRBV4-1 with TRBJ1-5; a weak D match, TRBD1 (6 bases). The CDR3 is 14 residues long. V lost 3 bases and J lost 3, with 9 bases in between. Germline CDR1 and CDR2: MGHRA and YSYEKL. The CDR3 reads CASSHAGDNQPQHF. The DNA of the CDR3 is TGCGCCAGCAGCCATGCAGGGGACAATCAGCCCCAGCATTTT.

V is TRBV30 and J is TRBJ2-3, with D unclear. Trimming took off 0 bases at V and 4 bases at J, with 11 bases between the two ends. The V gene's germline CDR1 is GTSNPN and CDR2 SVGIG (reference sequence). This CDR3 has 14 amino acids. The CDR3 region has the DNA TGTGCCTGGAGTGTACGTGGCAGTGCAGATACGCAGTATTTT. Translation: CAWSVRGSADTQYF.

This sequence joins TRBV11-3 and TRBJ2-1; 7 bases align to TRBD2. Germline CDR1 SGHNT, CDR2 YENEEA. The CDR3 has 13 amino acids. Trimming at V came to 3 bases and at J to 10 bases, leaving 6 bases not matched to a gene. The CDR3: CASSLEPGLEQFF. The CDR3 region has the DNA TGTGCCAGCAGCTTGGAACCGGGACTAGAGCAGTTCTTC.

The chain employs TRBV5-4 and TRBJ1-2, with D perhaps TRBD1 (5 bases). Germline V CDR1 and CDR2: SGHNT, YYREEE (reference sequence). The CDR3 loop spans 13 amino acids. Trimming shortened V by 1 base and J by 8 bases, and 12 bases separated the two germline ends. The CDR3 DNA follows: TGTGCCAGCAGCTTGTGGGGGGTGAACGGCTACACCTTC. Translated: CASSLWGVNGYTF.

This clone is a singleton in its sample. CDR3 sequence: CASSVDSPDTQYF. Written as DNA, the CDR3 is TGTGCCAGCAGCGTAGATAGTCCAGATACGCAGTATTTT. The rearrangement links TRBV9 to TRBJ2-3; D not resolved. CDR3 length: 13 amino acids. Trimming removed 0 bases from V and 4 bases from J, with 6 bases in between. Germline loops: CDR1 SGDLS, CDR2 YYNGEE.

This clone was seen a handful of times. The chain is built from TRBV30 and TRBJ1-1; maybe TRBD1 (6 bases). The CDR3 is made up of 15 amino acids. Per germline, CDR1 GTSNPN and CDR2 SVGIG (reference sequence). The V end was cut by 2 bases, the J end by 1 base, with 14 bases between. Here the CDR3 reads CAWSTGNRANTEAFF. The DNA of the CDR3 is TGTGCCTGGAGTACCGGAAACAGGGCGAACACTGAAGCTTTCTTT. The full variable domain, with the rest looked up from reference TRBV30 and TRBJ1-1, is SQTIHQWPATLVQPVGSPLSLECTVEGTSNPNLYWYRQAAGRGLQLLFYSVGIGQISSEVPQNLSASRPQDRQFILSSKKLLLSDSGFYLCAWSTGNRANTEAFFGQGTRLTVV.

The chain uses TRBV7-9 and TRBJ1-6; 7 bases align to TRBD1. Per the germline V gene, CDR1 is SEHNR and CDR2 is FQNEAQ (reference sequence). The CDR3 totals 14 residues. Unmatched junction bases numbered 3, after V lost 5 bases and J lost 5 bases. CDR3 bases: TGTGCCAGCAGCCCAACAGGGGATAATTCACCCCTCCACTTT. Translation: CASSPTGDNSPLHF.

The chain's CDR3 is CASSLDGLNTDTQYF. The CDR3 DNA reads TGTGCCAGCAGCTTAGATGGACTGAACACAGATACGCAGTATTTT. The chain has TRBV11-2 and TRBJ2-3, with D perhaps TRBD2 (5 bases). Germline-derived CDR1 and CDR2 are SGHAT and FQNNGV. The CDR3 contains 15 residues. The germline V and J ends were trimmed by 0 bases and 2 bases, with 9 bases remaining between them.

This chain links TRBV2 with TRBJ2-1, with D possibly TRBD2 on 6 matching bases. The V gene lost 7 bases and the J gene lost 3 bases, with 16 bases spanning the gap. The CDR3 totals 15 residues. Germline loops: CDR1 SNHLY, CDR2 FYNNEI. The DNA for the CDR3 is TGTGCCAGCAAAATTACCGGGACTGACTACAATGAGCAGTTCTTC. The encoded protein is CASKITGTDYNEQFF.